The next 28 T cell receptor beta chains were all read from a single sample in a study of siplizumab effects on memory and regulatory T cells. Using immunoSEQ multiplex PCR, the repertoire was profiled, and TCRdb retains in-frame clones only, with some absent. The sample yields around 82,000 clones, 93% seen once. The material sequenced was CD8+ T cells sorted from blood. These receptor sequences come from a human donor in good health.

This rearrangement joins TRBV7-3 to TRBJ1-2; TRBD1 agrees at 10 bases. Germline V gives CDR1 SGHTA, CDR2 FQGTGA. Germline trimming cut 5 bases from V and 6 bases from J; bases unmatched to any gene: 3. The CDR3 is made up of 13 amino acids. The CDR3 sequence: CASSETGGNGYTF. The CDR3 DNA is TGTGCCAGCAGCGAGACAGGGGGCAATGGCTACACCTTC. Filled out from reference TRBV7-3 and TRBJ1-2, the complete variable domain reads GAGVSQTPSNKVTEKGKYVELRCDPISGHTALYWYRQSLGQGPEFLIYFQGTGAADDSGLPNDRFFAVRPEGSVSTLKIQRTERGDSAVYLCASSETGGNGYTFGSGTRLTVV.

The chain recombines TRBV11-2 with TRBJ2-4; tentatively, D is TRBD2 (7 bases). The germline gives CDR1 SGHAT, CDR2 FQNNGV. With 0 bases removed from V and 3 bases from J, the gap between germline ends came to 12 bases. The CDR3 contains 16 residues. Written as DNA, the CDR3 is TGTGCCAGCAGCTTAGAAAGGGAGGGGGGCAAAAACATTCAGTACTTC. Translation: CASSLEREGGKNIQYF.

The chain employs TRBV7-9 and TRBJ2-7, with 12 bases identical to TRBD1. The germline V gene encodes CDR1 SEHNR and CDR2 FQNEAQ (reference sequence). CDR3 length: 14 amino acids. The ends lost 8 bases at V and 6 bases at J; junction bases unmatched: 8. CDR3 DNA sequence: TGTGCCAGCTCGTCTGGGACAGGGGGCGGCGAGCAGTACTTC. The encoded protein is CASSSGTGGGEQYF.

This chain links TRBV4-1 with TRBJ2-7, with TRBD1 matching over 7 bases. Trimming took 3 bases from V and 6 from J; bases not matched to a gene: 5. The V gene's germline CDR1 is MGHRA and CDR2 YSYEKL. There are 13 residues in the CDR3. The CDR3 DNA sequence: TGCGCCAGCAGCCACACGCCAGGGGGCGAGCAGTACTTC. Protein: CASSHTPGGEQYF.

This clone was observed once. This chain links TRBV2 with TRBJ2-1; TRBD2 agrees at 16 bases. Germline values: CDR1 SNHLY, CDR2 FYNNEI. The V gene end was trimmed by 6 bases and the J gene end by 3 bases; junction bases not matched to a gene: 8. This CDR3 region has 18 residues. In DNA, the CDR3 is TGTGCCAGCAGGACCGGGACTAGCGGGGGGGGACTCTACAATGAGCAGTTCTTC. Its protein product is CASRTGTSGGGLYNEQFF.

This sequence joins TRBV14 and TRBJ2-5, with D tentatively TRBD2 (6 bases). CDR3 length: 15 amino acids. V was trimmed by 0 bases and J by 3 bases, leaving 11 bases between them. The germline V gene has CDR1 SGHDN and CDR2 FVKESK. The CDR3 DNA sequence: TGTGCCAGCAGCCAAGATCGAGGAGGGGAAGAGACCCAGTACTTC. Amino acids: CASSQDRGGEETQYF.

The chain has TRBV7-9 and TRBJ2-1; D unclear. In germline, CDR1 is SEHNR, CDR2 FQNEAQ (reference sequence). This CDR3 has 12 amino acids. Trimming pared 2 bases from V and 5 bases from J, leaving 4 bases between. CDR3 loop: CASSLIDNEQFF. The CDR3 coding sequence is TGTGCCAGCAGCTTAATAGACAATGAGCAGTTCTTC.

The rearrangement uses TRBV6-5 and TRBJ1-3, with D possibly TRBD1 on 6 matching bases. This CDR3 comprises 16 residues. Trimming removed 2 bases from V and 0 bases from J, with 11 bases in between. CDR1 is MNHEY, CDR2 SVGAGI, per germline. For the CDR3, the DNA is TGTGCCAGCAGTTACGCACAGGGTTACTCTGGAAACACCATATATTTT. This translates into CASSYAQGYSGNTIYF.

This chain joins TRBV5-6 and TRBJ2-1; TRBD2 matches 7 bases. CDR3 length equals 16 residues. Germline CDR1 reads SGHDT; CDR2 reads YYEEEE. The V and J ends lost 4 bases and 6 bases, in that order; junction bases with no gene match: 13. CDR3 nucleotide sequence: TGTGCCAGCAGCGTAACTATACGGGGGGACCGCAATGAGCAGTTCTTC. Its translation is CASSVTIRGDRNEQFF.

CDR3 sequence (DNA): TGTGCCAGCAGCTTAGAGTCGGGGGGGCAAGGAGTACAAGAGCAGTACTTC. This translates into CASSLESGGQGVQEQYF. The chain recombines TRBV13 with TRBJ2-7; 8 bases fit TRBD2. Germline V CDR1 and CDR2: PRHDT, FYEKMQ (reference sequence). This CDR3 contains 17 residues. Trimming took 1 base from V and 7 from J; bases not matched to a gene: 15.

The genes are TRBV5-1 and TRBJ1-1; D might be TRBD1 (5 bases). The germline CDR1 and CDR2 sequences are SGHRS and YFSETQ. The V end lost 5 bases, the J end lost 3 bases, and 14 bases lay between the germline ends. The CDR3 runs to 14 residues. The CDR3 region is CASRIVGGDTEAFF. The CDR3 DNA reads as TGCGCCAGCAGAATAGTGGGGGGAGACACTGAAGCTTTCTTT.

CDR3 protein: CASSLVPGETQYF. For the CDR3, the DNA is TGTGCCAGCAGCTTGGTCCCGGGGGAGACCCAGTACTTC. The genes are TRBV5-4 and TRBJ2-5, with D possibly being TRBD2 (5 bases). Deletions cut 0 bases from V and 5 bases from J, with 8 bases between. Germline V CDR1 and CDR2: SGHNT, YYREEE (reference sequence). This CDR3 has 13 amino acids.

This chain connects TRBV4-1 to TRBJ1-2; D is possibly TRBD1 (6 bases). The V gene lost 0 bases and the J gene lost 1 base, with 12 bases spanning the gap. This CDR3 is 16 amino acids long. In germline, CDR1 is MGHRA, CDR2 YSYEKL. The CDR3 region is CASSQEFTGLNYGYTF. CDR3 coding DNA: TGCGCCAGCAGCCAAGAATTTACAGGGCTTAACTATGGCTACACCTTC.

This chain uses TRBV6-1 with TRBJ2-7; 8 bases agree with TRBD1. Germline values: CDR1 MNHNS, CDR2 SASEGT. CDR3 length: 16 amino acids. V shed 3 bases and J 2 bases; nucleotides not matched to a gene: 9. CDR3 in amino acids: CASSDGTGQVPYEQYF. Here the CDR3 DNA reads TGTGCCAGCAGTGATGGAACGGGACAGGTTCCCTACGAGCAGTACTTC.

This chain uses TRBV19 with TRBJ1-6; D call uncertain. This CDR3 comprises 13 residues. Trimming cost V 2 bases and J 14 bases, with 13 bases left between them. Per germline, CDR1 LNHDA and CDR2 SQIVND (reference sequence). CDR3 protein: CASSISGEPSLHF. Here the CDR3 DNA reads TGTGCCAGTAGTATATCTGGCGAGCCATCCCTCCACTTT.

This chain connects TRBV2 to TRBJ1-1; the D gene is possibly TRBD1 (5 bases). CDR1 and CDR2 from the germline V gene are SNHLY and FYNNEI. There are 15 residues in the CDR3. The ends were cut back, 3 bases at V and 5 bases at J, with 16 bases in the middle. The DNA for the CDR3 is TGTGCCAGCAGTGACCCGTTTTTAAGGACAACTGAAGCTTTCTTT. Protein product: CASSDPFLRTTEAFF. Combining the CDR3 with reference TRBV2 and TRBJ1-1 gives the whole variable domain EPEVTQTPSHQVTQMGQEVILRCVPISNHLYFYWYRQILGQKVEFLVSFYNNEISEKSEIFDDQFSVERPDGSNFTLKIRSTKLEDSAMYFCASSDPFLRTTEAFFGQGTRLTVV.

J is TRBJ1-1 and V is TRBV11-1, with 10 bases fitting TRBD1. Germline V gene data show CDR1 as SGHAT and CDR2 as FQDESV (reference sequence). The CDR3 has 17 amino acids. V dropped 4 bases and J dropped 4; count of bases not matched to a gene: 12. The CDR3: CASSWSGTGEWGTEAFF. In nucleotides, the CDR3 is TGTGCCAGCAGCTGGTCCGGGACAGGGGAGTGGGGCACTGAAGCTTTCTTT.

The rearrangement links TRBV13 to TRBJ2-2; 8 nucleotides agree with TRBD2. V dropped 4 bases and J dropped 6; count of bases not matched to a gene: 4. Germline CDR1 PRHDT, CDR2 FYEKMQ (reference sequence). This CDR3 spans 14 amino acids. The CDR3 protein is CASSSQRGPGELFF. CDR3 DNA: TGTGCCAGCAGCTCCCAGCGGGGGCCCGGGGAGCTGTTTTTT. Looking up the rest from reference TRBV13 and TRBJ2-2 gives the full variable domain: AAGVIQSPRHLIKEKRETATLKCYPIPRHDTVYWYQQGPGQDPQFLISFYEKMQSDKGSIPDRFSAQQFSDYHSELNMSSLELGDSALYFCASSSQRGPGELFFGEGSRLTVL.

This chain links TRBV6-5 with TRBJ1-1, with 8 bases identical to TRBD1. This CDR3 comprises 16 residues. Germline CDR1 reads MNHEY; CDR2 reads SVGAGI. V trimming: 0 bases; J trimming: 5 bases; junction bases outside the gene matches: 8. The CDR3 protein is CASSYSMQGARTEAFF. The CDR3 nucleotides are TGTGCCAGCAGTTACTCGATGCAGGGGGCCCGGACTGAAGCTTTCTTT.

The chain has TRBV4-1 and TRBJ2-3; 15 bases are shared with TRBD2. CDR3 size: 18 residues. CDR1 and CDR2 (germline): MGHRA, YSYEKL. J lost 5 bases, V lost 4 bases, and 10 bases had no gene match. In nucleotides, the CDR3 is TGCGCCAGCAGCCTCGATAGGACTAGCGGGGGGGAGGAAGATACGCAGTATTTT. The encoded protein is CASSLDRTSGGEEDTQYF.

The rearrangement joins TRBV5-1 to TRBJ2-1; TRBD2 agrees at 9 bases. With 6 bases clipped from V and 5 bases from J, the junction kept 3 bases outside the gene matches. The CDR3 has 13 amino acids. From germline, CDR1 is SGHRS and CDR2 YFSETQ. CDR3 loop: CASKQRGDNEQFF. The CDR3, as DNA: TGCGCCAGCAAGCAGCGGGGGGACAATGAGCAGTTCTTC.

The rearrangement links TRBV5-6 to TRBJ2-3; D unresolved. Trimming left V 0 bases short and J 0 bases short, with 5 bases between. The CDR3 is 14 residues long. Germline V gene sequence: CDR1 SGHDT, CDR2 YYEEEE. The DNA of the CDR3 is TGTGCCAGCAGCTTGGGGACCAGCACAGATACGCAGTATTTT. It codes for CASSLGTSTDTQYF.

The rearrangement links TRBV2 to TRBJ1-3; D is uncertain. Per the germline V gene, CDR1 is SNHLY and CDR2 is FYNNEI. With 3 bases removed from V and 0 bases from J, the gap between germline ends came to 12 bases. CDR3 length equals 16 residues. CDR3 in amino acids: CASSDLEQDSGNTIYF. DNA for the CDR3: TGTGCCAGCAGTGATTTAGAGCAGGACTCTGGAAACACCATATATTTT.

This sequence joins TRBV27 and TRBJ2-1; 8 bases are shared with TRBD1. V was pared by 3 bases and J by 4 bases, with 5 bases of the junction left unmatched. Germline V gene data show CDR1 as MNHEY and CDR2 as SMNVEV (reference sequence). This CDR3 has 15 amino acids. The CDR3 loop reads CASSLRTGTYNEQFF. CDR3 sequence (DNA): TGTGCCAGCAGTTTGCGGACAGGGACGTACAATGAGCAGTTCTTC.

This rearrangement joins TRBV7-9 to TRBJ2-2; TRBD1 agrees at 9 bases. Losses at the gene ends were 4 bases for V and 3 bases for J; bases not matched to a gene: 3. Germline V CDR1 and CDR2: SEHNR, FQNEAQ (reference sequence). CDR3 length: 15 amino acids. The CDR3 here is CASSSDRGYTGELFF. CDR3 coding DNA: TGTGCCAGCAGCTCGGACAGGGGCTACACCGGGGAGCTGTTTTTT.

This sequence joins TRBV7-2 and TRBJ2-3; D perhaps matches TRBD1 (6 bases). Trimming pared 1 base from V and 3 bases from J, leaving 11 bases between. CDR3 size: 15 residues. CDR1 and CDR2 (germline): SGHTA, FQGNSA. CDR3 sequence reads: CASSLVAGVTDTQYF. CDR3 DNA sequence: TGTGCCAGCAGCTTAGTTGCAGGGGTTACAGATACGCAGTATTTT.

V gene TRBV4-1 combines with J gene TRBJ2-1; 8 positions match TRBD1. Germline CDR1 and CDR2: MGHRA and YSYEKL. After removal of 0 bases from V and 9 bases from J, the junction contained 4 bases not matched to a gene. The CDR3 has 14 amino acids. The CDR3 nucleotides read TGCGCCAGCAGCCAAGACCCAGGGGGCACTGAGCAGTTCTTC. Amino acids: CASSQDPGGTEQFF.

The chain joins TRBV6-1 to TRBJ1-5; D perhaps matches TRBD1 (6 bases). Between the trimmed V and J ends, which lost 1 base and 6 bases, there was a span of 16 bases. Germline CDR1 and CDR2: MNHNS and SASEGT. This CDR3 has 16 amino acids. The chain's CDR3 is CASSEEARGLAQPQHF. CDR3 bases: TGTGCCAGCAGTGAAGAAGCCAGGGGATTAGCTCAGCCCCAGCATTTT.